Below, one TCR beta chain is given with its context. The V gene's germline CDR1 is SSHAT and CDR2 FNYEAQ (reference sequence). The CDR3 contains 14 residues. The V end was cut by 2 bases, the J end by 5 bases, with 9 bases between. The data derive from a study of blood T cell repertoires in COVID-19. Study context: Sites across the United States, Italy and Spain contributed samples from acute and convalescent COVID-19. Sources were T cells, B-cell-depleted T cells, or PBMCs; the material itself was cDNA or gDNA.

Original methodology: Scientists estimated how many nucleated cells there were by amplifying reference gene primers. Generated by immunoSEQ multiplex PCR, the TCRdb table keeps only in-frame clones and is missing some. The V and J calls and clone size were taken over from that table, and D and trimming were inferred from the DNA. In the table there are around 170,000 clones, around 89% of which are singletons. This TCR came from a man aged 55 to 70 with acute or convalescent COVID-19. The chain employs TRBV7-7 and TRBJ2-2, with D tentatively TRBD1 (6 bases). Sequencing was carried out using peripheral blood. CDR3 residues: CASSLRQGTGELFF. The CDR3 DNA sequence: TGTGCCAGCAGCTTACGGCAGGGGACCGGGGAGCTGTTTTTT.